A single T cell receptor (beta chain) is shown here with its context. From its re-call of the 5' RACE reads, TCRdb lists each CDR3 protein once, without DNA. Its table lists roughly 390,000 distinct CDR3 sequences. These data come from a study of T cells expressing NK-cell markers. Study background: Eight donors were sequenced, seven testing HCMV-seropositive and one testing seronegative.

Germline loops: CDR1 SGHVS, CDR2 FNYEAQ. The CDR3 is 12 residues long. The chain couples TRBV7-6 to TRBJ2-2. This receptor was taken from a woman aged 45 to 65 in good health. The specimen sequenced was blood T cells: a sorted CD56 or NKG2C T cell subset, CD4+ or CD8+ T cells, or bulk PBMC T cells (not recorded which). CDR3 sequence: CASSKRTGELFF.